This T cell receptor beta chain was sequenced during a study of blood T cell repertoires in COVID-19. Germline-derived CDR1 and CDR2 are MGHRA and YSYEKL. V dropped 4 bases and J dropped 5 bases, with 8 bases sitting between them. This CDR3 region has 13 residues. Assignment of participants to cohorts was predicated upon participant-reported clinical history. What the recovered Cohort 3 donors had was two negative PCRs, clearance, or symptom resolution. Data came from immunoSEQ multiplex PCR; TCRdb stores just in-frame clones and leaves some out. In the table there are fewer than 150,000 clones, roughly four fifths of which are singletons.

The source of this sequence is a man aged 30 to 45 who had recovered from COVID-19. The chain combines TRBV4-1 with TRBJ2-2; weak D call: TRBD2 (5 bases). Sequencing was carried out using PBMCs or T cells enriched from blood (not recorded which). Here the CDR3 DNA reads TGCGCCAGCAGCCTCGAGGGAACCGGGGAGCTGTTTTTT. Protein: CASSLEGTGELFF.